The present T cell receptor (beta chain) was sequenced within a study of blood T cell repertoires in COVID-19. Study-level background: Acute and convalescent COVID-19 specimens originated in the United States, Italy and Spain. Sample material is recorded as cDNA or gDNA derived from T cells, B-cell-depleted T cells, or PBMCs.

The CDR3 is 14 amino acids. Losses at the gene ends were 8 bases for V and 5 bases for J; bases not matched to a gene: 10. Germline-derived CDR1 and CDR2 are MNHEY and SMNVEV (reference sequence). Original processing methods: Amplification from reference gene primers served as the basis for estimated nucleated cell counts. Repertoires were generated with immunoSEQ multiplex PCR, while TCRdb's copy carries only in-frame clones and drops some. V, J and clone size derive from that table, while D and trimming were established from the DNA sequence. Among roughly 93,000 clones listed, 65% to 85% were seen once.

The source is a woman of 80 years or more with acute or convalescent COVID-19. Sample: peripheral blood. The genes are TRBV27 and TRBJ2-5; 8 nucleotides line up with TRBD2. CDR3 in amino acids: CASPRRGVRETQYF. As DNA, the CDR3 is TGTGCCAGCCCCCGGCGGGGGGTAAGGGAGACCCAGTACTTC.